This is a list of T cell receptor beta chains from one sample in a study of Ad26.COV2.S vaccination and SARS-CoV-2 variants. Here immunoSEQ multiplex PCR was the method, and the copy in TCRdb shows in-frame clones only, minus some. This table holds fewer than 400,000 clones, 70% to 90% found once. Sequencing was performed on peripheral blood, taken in a trial of Ad26.COV2.S vaccine versus placebo. These TCRs come from a person aged 18 to 59 who received the Ad26.COV2.S COVID-19 vaccine or a placebo. CDR3s include the opening cysteine and the closing phenylalanine or tryptophan. Fields, in order: D gene, V gene, clone size, J gene, CDR3 DNA, CDR3 protein. A D gene is named only where the DNA matches it firmly. Not all rows give a size; the values are once, few, many and, for expanded clones, a class.

TRBD2,TRBV7-2,-,TRBJ2-7,TGTGCCAGCAGTTCCTTTGGGACTAGCGGGAGAAAATACGAGCAGTACTTC,CASSSFGTSGRKYEQYF
TRBD1,TRBV30,once,TRBJ1-5,TGTGCCTGGAGCTCGGGACAGGGGGATCAGCCCCAGCATTTT,CAWSSGQGDQPQHF
-,TRBV3-1/TRBV3-2,-,TRBJ1-2,TGTGCCAGCAGCCAGGGAGGTAGCTACACCTTC,CASSQGGSYTF
TRBD1,TRBV6-5,-,TRBJ1-5,TGTGCCAGCAGCACGGACAGGGGGTCTCAGCCCCAGCATTTT,CASSTDRGSQPQHF
-,TRBV19,-,TRBJ2-3,TGTGCCAGTAGTACTAGGGGGACAGATACGCAGTATTTT,CASSTRGTDTQYF
-,TRBV6-5,-,TRBJ2-6,TGTGCCAGCAGTTACCCTCAGTCCGGGGCCAACGTCCTGACTTTC,CASSYPQSGANVLTF
TRBD2,TRBV4-1,-,TRBJ2-7,TGCGCCAGCAGCCAAATAGCGGGAGAGCAGTACTTC,CASSQIAGEQYF
-,TRBV6-5,-,TRBJ2-7,TGTGCCAGCAGTTCAGCGACAGCCTACGAGCAGTACTTC,CASSSATAYEQYF
TRBD2,TRBV27,once,TRBJ2-7,TGTGCCAGCAGTTTAAGGGCTAGCGGGACCGTATCCTACGAGCAGTACTTC,CASSLRASGTVSYEQYF
-,TRBV28,-,TRBJ2-5,TGTGCCAGCCAACGGGGGCTAGAAGAGACCCAGTACTTC,CASQRGLEETQYF
TRBD2,TRBV7-9,-,TRBJ2-1,TGTGCCAGCAGCTTATCGCTAGCGGGCAATGAGCAGTTCTTC,CASSLSLAGNEQFF
-,TRBV19,-,TRBJ1-5,TGTGCCACCTCTGTGGGACTCTTGAGCAATCAGCCCCAGCATTTT,CATSVGLLSNQPQHF
TRBD2,TRBV6-4,-,TRBJ2-5,TGTGCCAGCGTGGCGACTAGCGGGAGGCTGCGGGAGACCCAGTACTTC,CASVATSGRLRETQYF
-,TRBV24-1,-,TRBJ2-3,TGTGCCACCAGTTACCGGGGCACAGATACGCAGTATTTT,CATSYRGTDTQYF
TRBD2,TRBV5-1,-,TRBJ2-1,TGCGCCAGCAGCTTCACTAGCGAGTTATACAATGAGCAGTTCTTC,CASSFTSELYNEQFF
-,TRBV28,-,TRBJ2-4,TGTGCCAGCAGTTTAGAGGGCAGGGGTTGGTACTTC,CASSLEGRGWYF
-,TRBV11-2,-,TRBJ1-5,TGTGCCAGCAGCCAATATATGGGGGTAGGAAATCAGCCCCAGCATTTT,CASSQYMGVGNQPQHF
-,TRBV7-9,-,TRBJ2-2,TGTGCCAGCAGCTTACAGGGATGGACCGGGGAGCTGTTTTTT,CASSLQGWTGELFF
-,TRBV5-1,once,TRBJ2-1,TGCGCCAGCAGCTCCGGGACACACCTTAATGAGCAGTTCTTC,CASSSGTHLNEQFF
TRBD2,TRBV9,-,TRBJ2-1,TGTGCCAGCAGCGTAGCTTCGGCTAGCGGGGGGAATGAGCAGTTCTTC,CASSVASASGGNEQFF
-,TRBV7-2,-,TRBJ1-1,TGTGCCAGCAGCATATTTCCGGGACGGAGGAACACTGAAGCTTTCTTT,CASSIFPGRRNTEAFF
-,TRBV7-6,-,TRBJ1-4,TGTGCCAGCAGTCCGAGGGTGGGGACGGCGGGGGAAAAACTGTTTTTT,CASSPRVGTAGEKLFF
TRBD1,TRBV7-2,-,TRBJ1-2,TGTGCCAGCAGCTTAGTTGAGGGGGCAAGGATTGGCTACACCTTC,CASSLVEGARIGYTF
TRBD2,TRBV19,-,TRBJ2-1,TGTGCCAGTAGTATGCCCAGGGGGACTAGCGGGAGGGCCTCGGGCAATGAGCAGTTCTTC,CASSMPRGTSGRASGNEQFF
-,TRBV4-2,-,TRBJ2-2,TGTGCCAGCAGCCAAACCTTGGCCGGGGAGCTGTTTTTT,CASSQTLAGELFF
TRBD1,TRBV2,-,TRBJ2-1,TGTGCCAGCAACCTCGGGACAGCTTGGCATGAGCAGTTCTTC,CASNLGTAWHEQFF
-,TRBV6-5,-,TRBJ1-5,TGTGCCAGCAGTAATGCAGGGTTGACTCAGCCCCAGCATTTT,CASSNAGLTQPQHF
-,TRBV6-6,-,TRBJ2-4,TGTGCCAGCAGTCGGGCTGTCAGGGGGACTAAAAACATTCAGTACTTC,CASSRAVRGTKNIQYF
-,TRBV7-9,-,TRBJ1-2,TGTGCCAGCAGCCCTGGGGAGGGGAAGGTCTATGGCTACACCTTC,CASSPGEGKVYGYTF
-,TRBV6-5,-,TRBJ2-1,TGTGCCAGCAGTTACGGTAGCGCATACTACAATGAGCAGTTCTTC,CASSYGSAYYNEQFF
TRBD1,TRBV10-3,-,TRBJ1-5,TGTGCCATCAGTGAGGGTAGGACAGGGGTGGATAACCAGCATTTT,CAISEGRTGVDNQHF
-,TRBV10-3,-,TRBJ2-7,TGTGCCATCAGGCGGGGAGTCCAGCACGAGCAGTACTTC,CAIRRGVQHEQYF
-,TRBV10-3,-,TRBJ1-1,TGTGCCATCAGGGGGGTATTGAACACTGAAGCTTTCTTT,CAIRGVLNTEAFF
TRBD1,TRBV5-1,once,TRBJ1-1,TGCGCCAGCAGCATCGAGGGGGCGGGGAACACTGAAGCTTTCTTT,CASSIEGAGNTEAFF
-,TRBV7-9,-,TRBJ1-1,TGTGCCAGCAGCTTAGGCTCCGTGAACACTGAAGCTTTCTTT,CASSLGSVNTEAFF
-,TRBV19,-,TRBJ1-2,TGTGCCAGTAGCCGACAGATCCACCGTGGCTACACCTTC,CASSRQIHRGYTF
TRBD1,TRBV5-4,-,TRBJ1-1,TGTGCCAGCAGCTTGGGGCTCCGGGCAGGGGGCTGGCGCACTGAAGCTTTCTTT,CASSLGLRAGGWRTEAFF
-,TRBV6-2/TRBV6-3,-,TRBJ2-2,TGTGCCAGCAGTTGGAAGGATTTCCTGTTTTTT,CASSWKDFLFF
TRBD2,TRBV27,-,TRBJ2-7,TGTGCCAGCAGTTTAAGGGCTAGCGGGAGTAGCCCGTACTTC,CASSLRASGSSPYF
TRBD1,TRBV9,-,TRBJ1-6,TGTGCCAGCAGCGCCTGGGACAGCTGGGATTCACCCCTCCACTTT,CASSAWDSWDSPLHF
-,TRBV27,-,TRBJ1-1,TGTGCCAGCAGCCGTGGAGAGTTTGTCACTGAAGCTTTCTTT,CASSRGEFVTEAFF
TRBD1,TRBV27,-,TRBJ1-5,TGTGCCAGCAGTCCCGCGACAGGGAGTAGCAATCAGCCCCAGCATTTT,CASSPATGSSNQPQHF
TRBD1,TRBV9,-,TRBJ1-1,TGTGCCAGCAGCGTCGGGACAGGGATGGGGAACACTGAAGCTTTCTTT,CASSVGTGMGNTEAFF
-,TRBV5-1,-,TRBJ2-7,TGCGCCAGCAGCTTTGGTGGGGGGTTGGGTGGTGCCGAGCAGTACTTC,CASSFGGGLGGAEQYF
-,TRBV14,-,TRBJ2-5,TGTGCCAGCAGCCAAGATTGGGAGACCCAGTACTTC,CASSQDWETQYF
-,TRBV27,many,TRBJ2-7,TGTGCCAGCAGTGAAGTCGGGGGAAGCTCCTACGAGCAGTACTTC,CASSEVGGSSYEQYF
-,TRBV30,once,TRBJ2-4,TGTGCCTGGAGCTTGGGGCTAATAGCCAAAAACATTCAGTACTTC,CAWSLGLIAKNIQYF
TRBD2,TRBV6-5,-,TRBJ2-1,TGTGCCAGCAATCGACTAGCGGGAGTCGACAATGAGCAGTTCTTC,CASNRLAGVDNEQFF
-,TRBV7-9,-,TRBJ1-2,TGTGCCAGCAGCCTTACAAAGGCCGCCTATGGCTACACCTTC,CASSLTKAAYGYTF
-,TRBV12-3/TRBV12-4,-,TRBJ2-5,TGTGCCAGCAGTTTGCAGACACAAGAGACCCAGTACTTC,CASSLQTQETQYF
TRBD2,TRBV27,-,TRBJ2-7,TGTGCCAGCAGTTTAGCTAGCGGGCCCCTCGAGCAGTACTTC,CASSLASGPLEQYF
-,TRBV28,-,TRBJ2-7,TGTGCCAGCAGTTTTGGTGGGACAAACTACGAGCAGTACTTC,CASSFGGTNYEQYF